These 8 T cell receptor beta chains share one sample of origin, sequenced in a study of cytomegalovirus exposure and HLA in healthy donors. This PCR relied on a set of 60 Vbeta primers and 13 Jbeta primers. Measured with immunoSEQ multiplex PCR; TCRdb has only the in-frame clones, and not every one. The table lists about 130,000 clones. Sequencing was done on a sample of PBMCs. The receptors shown here come from a man in his forties in good health and CMV-seronegative.

The CDR3 sequence: CASSLRGGKLFF. The CDR3 bases are TGTGCCAGCAGTTTGAGGGGAGGAAAACTGTTTTTT. V gene TRBV27 combines with J gene TRBJ1-4; tentative D call: TRBD1 (5 bases). The CDR3 covers 12 residues. Per germline, CDR1 MNHEY and CDR2 SMNVEV (reference sequence). Trimming took off 3 bases at V and 10 bases at J, with 9 bases between the two ends.

The CDR3 is CAISESGADGYTF. The CDR3 DNA reads TGTGCCATCAGTGAGTCAGGGGCGGATGGCTACACCTTC. The genes are TRBV10-3 and TRBJ1-2, with D tentatively TRBD1 (5 bases). The CDR3 length is 13 residues. Trimming removed 0 bases at V and 6 bases at J, with 8 bases between. The germline gives CDR1 ENHRY, CDR2 SYGVKD.

This rearrangement joins TRBV4-1 to TRBJ2-5; no definite D call. The CDR3 consists of 13 residues. Trimming removed 1 base from V and 2 bases from J, with 5 bases in between. The germline CDR1 and CDR2 sequences are MGHRA and YSYEKL. This CDR3 reads CASSQGYQETQYF. The CDR3 DNA follows: TGCGCCAGCAGCCAAGGCTATCAAGAGACCCAGTACTTC.

The chain has TRBV6-6 and TRBJ1-1, with 9 positions matching TRBD1. The CDR3 extends over 14 amino acids. The trim removed 6 bases at V and 6 bases at J, leaving 8 bases unmatched. Germline loops: CDR1 MNHNY, CDR2 SVGAGI (reference sequence). In DNA, the CDR3 is TGTGCCAGCAGGACCGGACAGGGGTTCGCTGAAGCTTTCTTT. Its protein product is CASRTGQGFAEAFF.

This rearrangement joins TRBV7-2 to TRBJ2-7; D perhaps matches TRBD2 (6 bases). The CDR3 has 15 amino acids. V was shortened by 3 bases and J by 1 base, with 13 bases between the two germline ends. Germline V CDR1 and CDR2: SGHTA, FQGNSA. Here the CDR3 DNA reads TGTGCCAGCAGCTTTGGGGGTGCGGGGTCCTACGAGCAGTACTTC. It encodes CASSFGGAGSYEQYF.

This CDR3 is CAISRVSGDTEAFF. The CDR3 nucleotides read TGTGCCATCAGCCGGGTGAGCGGCGACACTGAAGCTTTCTTT. The V and J genes are TRBV10-3 and TRBJ1-1, with D unresolved. Germline lookup yields CDR1 ENHRY and CDR2 SYGVKD. Trimming shortened V by 6 bases and J by 3 bases, and 14 bases separated the two germline ends. The CDR3 is 14 residues long.

The chain couples TRBV5-1 to TRBJ2-3; a weak D match, TRBD2 (6 bases). V was shortened by 3 bases and J by 2 bases, with 10 bases between the two germline ends. The CDR3 is 14 amino acids. Looked up from germline, CDR1 is SGHRS and CDR2 is YFSETQ. CDR3 in amino acids: CASSWGTFTDTQYF. CDR3 coding DNA: TGCGCCAGCAGCTGGGGGACTTTCACAGATACGCAGTATTTT. The variable domain in full, with the rest retrieved from reference TRBV5-1 and TRBJ2-3, is KAGVTQTPRYLIKTRGQQVTLSCSPISGHRSVSWYQQTPGQGLQFLFEYFSETQRNKGNFPGRFSGRQFSNSRSEMNVSTLELGDSALYLCASSWGTFTDTQYFGPGTRLTVL.

V and J are TRBV30 and TRBJ2-1; 10 bases agree with TRBD2. Unmatched junction bases numbered 5, after V lost 6 bases and J lost 15 bases. Per the germline V gene, CDR1 is GTSNPN and CDR2 is SVGIG (reference sequence). CDR3 length: 10 residues. The DNA for the CDR3 is TGTGCCTGCTTAGCGGGAGGCCCGTTCTTC. It encodes CACLAGGPFF.